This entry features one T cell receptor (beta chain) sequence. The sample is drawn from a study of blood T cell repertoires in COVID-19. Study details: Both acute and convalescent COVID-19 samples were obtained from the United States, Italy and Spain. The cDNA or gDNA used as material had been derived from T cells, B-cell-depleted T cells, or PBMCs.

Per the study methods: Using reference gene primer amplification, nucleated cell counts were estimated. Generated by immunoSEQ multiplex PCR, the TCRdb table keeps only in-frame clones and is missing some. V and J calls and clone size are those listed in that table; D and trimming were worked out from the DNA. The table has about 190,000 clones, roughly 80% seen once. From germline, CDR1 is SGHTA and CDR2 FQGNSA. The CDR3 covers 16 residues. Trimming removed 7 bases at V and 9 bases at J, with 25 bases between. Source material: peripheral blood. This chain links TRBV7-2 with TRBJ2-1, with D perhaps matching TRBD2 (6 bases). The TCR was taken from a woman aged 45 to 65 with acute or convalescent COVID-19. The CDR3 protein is CASTFLGTPGLSEQFF. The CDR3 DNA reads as TGTGCCAGCACCTTCCTAGGGACTCCTGGACTATCTGAGCAGTTCTTC.